One sample yielded the 16 T cell receptor beta chains listed below, sequenced in a study of CXCR4 blockade with PD-1 therapy in pancreatic cancer. Only in-frame clones appear in the TCRdb table, and some are missing; sequencing was by immunoSEQ multiplex PCR. Counted here are around 1,600 clones, about 41% occurring once; the ten biggest clones make up around 17%. Sequenced input: tumor tissue. The receptors were sampled from a human donor with pancreatic ductal adenocarcinoma.

The gene calls are TRBV9 and TRBJ1-1; no definite D call. CDR1 and CDR2 (germline): SGDLS, YYNGEE. This CDR3 contains 13 residues. V lost 5 bases and J 4 bases, leaving 12 bases between the germline ends. The CDR3 DNA follows: TGTGCCAGCAGTGTGGAGGGCCGCACTGAAGCTTTCTTT. This sequence encodes CASSVEGRTEAFF.

This clone was detected only a few times. Germline and junction disagree at one end, which may indicate a read error. This chain joins TRBV6-8 and TRBJ1-1; D unclear. The germline V gene encodes CDR1 MNHGY and CDR2 SAAAGT. The CDR3 is made up of 13 amino acids. This CDR3 is CASKPGMNTETFF. CDR3 nucleotides: TGTGCCAGCAAACCGGGGATGAACACTGAAACTTTCTTT.

This chain joins TRBV18 and TRBJ2-2; TRBD2 is a possible D gene (6 bases). With 0 bases removed from V and 3 bases from J, the gap between germline ends came to 14 bases. Per the germline V gene, CDR1 is KGHSH and CDR2 is LQKENI. The CDR3 is made up of 17 amino acids. Written as DNA, the CDR3 is TGTGCCAGCTCACCACCCGAATGGACGGGGGACACCGGGGAGCTGTTTTTT. Amino acids: CASSPPEWTGDTGELFF.

Only a few counts were recorded for this clone. This sequence joins TRBV9 and TRBJ2-7; D not certain. The CDR3 totals 12 residues. From germline, CDR1 is SGDLS and CDR2 YYNGEE. V was shortened by 5 bases and J by 3 bases, with 9 bases between the two germline ends. CDR3: CASSEQDYEQYF. As DNA, the CDR3 is TGTGCCAGCAGTGAACAAGACTACGAGCAGTACTTC. The full variable domain, its missing parts supplied by reference TRBV9 and TRBJ2-7, is DSGVTQTPKHLITATGQRVTLRCSPRSGDLSVYWYQQSLDQGLQFLIQYYNGEERAKGNILERFSAQQFPDLHSELNLSSLELGDSALYFCASSEQDYEQYFGPGTRLTVT.

This clone was detected only a few times. V usage is TRBV9 and J usage is TRBJ1-1, with D possibly TRBD1 on 6 matching bases. CDR3 length: 14 residues. V gave up 6 bases and J gave up 5 bases, with 17 bases separating them. Looked up from germline, CDR1 is SGDLS and CDR2 is YYNGEE. In DNA, the CDR3 is TGTGCCAGCACTTGGGAACAGGGCGAGACTGAAGCTTTCTTT. Translated: CASTWEQGETEAFF.

The chain combines TRBV11-3 with TRBJ2-7, with D maybe TRBD2 (5 bases). V was cut by 3 bases and J by 7 bases, with 16 bases left in between. This CDR3 is 14 amino acids long. Germline V gene sequence: CDR1 SGHNT, CDR2 YENEEA. CDR3 bases: TGTGCCAGCAGCTTGGTAGCGAATAGCCGGGAGCAGTACTTC. It codes for CASSLVANSREQYF.

The rearrangement joins TRBV23-1 to TRBJ2-7, with TRBD1 matching 8 bases. TRBV23-1 is assigned to the ORF class and has an uncertain function. This CDR3 spans 18 amino acids. After removal of 6 bases from V and 0 bases from J, the junction contained 16 bases not matched to a gene. DNA for the CDR3: TGCGCCAGCAGCCCACCCGGAACAGACAGGGGAGCCTCCTACGAGCAGTACGTC. This encodes CASSPPGTDRGASYEQYV.

This clone has only a few counts. V and J are TRBV6-8 and TRBJ2-7; 10 positions agree with TRBD2. V was pared by 8 bases and J by 6 bases, with 7 bases of the junction left unmatched. The CDR3 sequence is 13 residues long. The germline CDR1 and CDR2 sequences are MNHGY and SAAAGT. The CDR3 DNA sequence: TGTGCCAGCCGCCCAGCGGGAGGGGTCGAGCAGTACTTC. Translating it yields CASRPAGGVEQYF.

This sequence joins TRBV6-8 and TRBJ1-4, with D unresolved. The CDR3 totals 14 residues. CDR1 and CDR2 from the germline V gene are MNHGY and SAAAGT. V lost 5 bases and J lost 0, with 7 bases in between. The CDR3, as DNA: TGTGCCAGCAGTGATGGAGCAACTAATGAAAAACTGTTTTTT. Protein sequence: CASSDGATNEKLFF.

The chain couples TRBV6-8 to TRBJ1-1, with D perhaps matching TRBD1 (5 bases). From germline, CDR1 is MNHGY and CDR2 SAAAGT. The CDR3 sequence is 15 residues long. V was shortened by 4 bases and J by 2 bases, with 14 bases between the two germline ends. DNA of the CDR3: TGTGCCAGCAGTTCGTCGGGGCTTGTAAACACTGAAGCTTTCTTT. Translating it yields CASSSSGLVNTEAFF.

This sequence joins TRBV9 and TRBJ2-7; 8 bases match TRBD2. This CDR3 comprises 16 residues. Losses at the gene ends were 4 bases for V and 1 base for J; bases not matched to a gene: 10. Germline CDR1 SGDLS, CDR2 YYNGEE. CDR3 in amino acids: CASSLSVSGISYEQYF. The CDR3 coding sequence is TGTGCCAGCAGCTTATCCGTTAGCGGGATATCCTACGAGCAGTACTTC.

This clone was seen once. The chain carries TRBV18 and TRBJ1-2, with TRBD1 as a possible D gene (6 bases). The germline V and J ends were trimmed by 3 bases and 4 bases, with 15 bases remaining between them. The CDR3 contains 15 residues. Germline V gene sequence: CDR1 KGHSH, CDR2 LQKENI. CDR3 loop: CASSPQGSTFYGYTF. DNA of the CDR3: TGTGCCAGCTCACCTCAGGGGTCGACTTTCTATGGCTACACCTTC.

This clone occurred once. The genes are TRBV25-1 and TRBJ2-7; D call uncertain. The length of the CDR3 is 12 residues. V lost 7 bases, J lost 3 bases, and 10 bases lay in between. Germline CDR1 and CDR2: MGHDK and SYGVNS. The CDR3 nucleotides are TGTGCCAGCATGTGGTCGCTCTACGAGCAGTACGTC. Translation gives CASMWSLYEQYV.

The V call is TRBV19, the J call TRBJ2-2; the D gene is possibly TRBD1 (5 bases). Per germline, CDR1 LNHDA and CDR2 SQIVND (reference sequence). With 7 bases removed from V and 3 bases from J, the gap between germline ends came to 18 bases. This CDR3 is 16 amino acids long. This CDR3 is CASNTGPYYYTGELFF. The CDR3 bases are TGTGCCAGTAACACAGGTCCCTACTATTACACCGGGGAGCTGTTTTTT. Complete variable domain (other parts from reference TRBV19 and TRBJ2-2): DGGITQSPKYLFRKEGQNVTLSCEQNLNHDAMYWYRQDPGQGLRLIYYSQIVNDFQKGDIAEGYSVSREKKESFPLTVTSAQKNPTAFYLCASNTGPYYYTGELFFGEGSRLTVL.

The J gene is TRBJ1-1, the V gene TRBV18; D remains ambiguous. The CDR3 totals 14 residues. V dropped 1 base and J dropped 8 bases, with 14 bases sitting between them. The germline V gene has CDR1 KGHSH and CDR2 LQKENI. CDR3 nucleotide sequence: TGTGCCAGCTCACCACAAATCGACCCGACCGAAGCTTTCTTT. It encodes CASSPQIDPTEAFF.

The chain is built from TRBV6-8 and TRBJ1-1, with 10 bases lining up with TRBD1. Trimming took 5 bases from V and 5 from J; bases not matched to a gene: 5. The CDR3 has 14 amino acids. Germline V gives CDR1 MNHGY, CDR2 SAAAGT. CDR3 residues: CASSARQGATEAFF. Written as DNA, the CDR3 is TGTGCCAGCAGTGCCCGACAGGGGGCGACTGAAGCTTTCTTT.